One sample yielded the 11 T cell receptor beta chains listed below, sequenced in a study of identical twins. In TCRdb, the 5' RACE reads were re-called with MiXCR into one record per CDR3 protein. The sample shows 1.5 million to 2 million distinct CDR3 sequences, about 30% of them seen only once. Sequencing was performed on cord blood. These receptor sequences come from a newborn girl in good health.

The chain joins TRBV12-3 or TRBV12-4 to TRBJ2-1, with TRBD1 as a possible D gene (6 bases). The CDR3 loop spans 12 amino acids. V lost 6 bases and J lost 10, with 13 bases in between. In DNA, the CDR3 is TGTGCCAGCAGCCAGGGACACCGGGAGCAGTTCTTC. Protein: CASSQGHREQFF.

The chain combines TRBV2 with TRBJ2-3; 8 bases line up with TRBD2. CDR3 length equals 13 residues. Germline-derived CDR1 and CDR2 are SNHLY and FYNNEI. Trimming cost V 8 bases and J 5 bases; bases outside gene matches: 6. The CDR3 protein is CASEGLGVDTQYF. In nucleotides, the CDR3 is TGTGCCAGCGAGGGACTAGGGGTAGATACGCAGTATTTT.

In regard to this clonotype: A much bigger clone sits one base away, suggesting this may be a read error. V gene TRBV6-2 or TRBV6-3 combines with J gene TRBJ2-5, with TRBD1 identical over 7 bases. This CDR3 contains 13 residues. The germline gives CDR1 MNHEY, CDR2 SVGEGT. J lost 11 bases, V lost 10 bases, and 16 bases had no gene match. The DNA of the CDR3 is TGTGCCACCTTCGACAGGGACGACAATGAGCAGTACTTC. Its protein product is CATFDRDDNEQYF.

The rearrangement uses TRBV7-9 and TRBJ1-4, with unresolved D. V lost 3 bases to trimming and J lost 4 bases, with 9 bases between them. Germline V gives CDR1 SEHNR, CDR2 FQNEAQ (reference sequence). This CDR3 region has 14 residues. CDR3 coding DNA: TGTGCCAGCAGCTTCGGTCAAGATAATGAAAAACTGTTTTTT. This translates into CASSFGQDNEKLFF. Looking up the rest from reference TRBV7-9 and TRBJ1-4 gives the full variable domain: DTGVSQNPRHKITKRGQNVTFRCDPISEHNRLYWYRQTLGQGPEFLTYFQNEAQLEKSRLLSDRFSAERPKGSFSTLEIQRTEQGDSAMYLCASSFGQDNEKLFFGSGTQLSVL.

This clonotype turned up a few times. This chain's CDR3 is CSVAPMTSSTYNEQYF. Written as DNA, the CDR3 is TGCAGCGTTGCCCCGATGACTTCCTCAACCTACAATGAGCAGTACTTC. V is TRBV29-1 and J is TRBJ2-1; D gene ambiguous. The better agreement between TRBJ2-7 and the DNA end casts doubt on the J call. CDR1 is SQVTM, CDR2 ANQGSEA, per germline. This CDR3 comprises 16 residues.

The J gene is TRBJ2-1, the V gene TRBV5-6; 8 bases line up with TRBD2. The J call may be mistaken, given a closer DNA end match to TRBJ2-7. CDR3 length: 15 amino acids. Germline V CDR1 and CDR2: SGHDT, YYEEEE. Here the CDR3 DNA reads TGTGCCAGCAGCCGTATTAGCGGGAACTACAATGAGCAGTACTTC. Translated, it gives CASSRISGNYNEQYF.

This clonotype has a handful of counts. The V call is TRBV20-1, the J call TRBJ2-6; no reliable D call. The germline V gene encodes CDR1 DFQATT and CDR2 SNEGSKA (reference sequence). V dropped 6 bases and J dropped 0 bases, with 9 bases sitting between them. This CDR3 has 14 amino acids. The CDR3 spells CSAPYTSGANVLTF. The CDR3, as DNA: TGCAGTGCCCCTTATACCTCTGGGGCCAACGTCCTGACTTTC.

This clonotype was seen only a few times. This chain connects TRBV14 to TRBJ1-2; D remains ambiguous. The CDR3 totals 13 residues. CDR1 is SGHDN and CDR2 is FVKESK in the germline V gene. The V end lost 3 bases, the J end lost 3 bases, and 8 bases lay between the germline ends. CDR3 sequence reads: CASSQWTYYGYTF. Written as DNA, the CDR3 is TGTGCCAGCAGCCAGTGGACCTACTATGGCTACACCTTC.

The chain recombines TRBV20-1 with TRBJ2-4; TRBD2 matches 7 bases. The junction had 10 bases not matched to a gene; V was cut back by 5 bases and J by 3 bases. The CDR3 runs to 15 residues. CDR1 and CDR2 from the germline V gene are DFQATT and SNEGSKA (reference sequence). As DNA, the CDR3 is TGCAGTGCTGGGGAGGGACTACTCTACAAAAACATTCAGTACTTC. This translates into CSAGEGLLYKNIQYF.

J is TRBJ2-1 and V is TRBV3-1, with 14 bases that match TRBD2. Germline loops: CDR1 LGHDT, CDR2 YNNKEL (reference sequence). There are 14 residues in the CDR3. Unmatched junction bases numbered 1, after V lost 3 bases and J lost 9 bases. The CDR3 loop is CASSQGLAGAEQFF. CDR3 bases: TGTGCCAGCAGCCAGGGACTAGCGGGAGCTGAGCAGTTCTTC.

The V call is TRBV6-5, the J call TRBJ1-6; possible D gene TRBD1, 5 bases. The CDR3 extends over 14 amino acids. Per germline, CDR1 MNHEY and CDR2 SVGAGI. Trimming removed 2 bases at V and 9 bases at J, with 11 bases between. CDR3 sequence: CASSYGQGFSPLHF. CDR3 bases: TGTGCCAGCAGTTACGGGCAGGGATTTTCACCCCTCCACTTT.